This TCR beta chain was sequenced in a study of cytomegalovirus exposure and HLA in healthy donors (dated 2017 in TCRdb). For context, the study as a whole: According to an earlier analysis of around 600 of the donors, about 179 million T cells yielded some 110 million unique TCR beta sequences and less than 300 Gb of sequence data. Among around 400 genotyped donors of the cohort, an average of around 250,000 unique TCR beta nucleotide sequences was sequenced per donor, of which 15% to 20% were non-productive. High-throughput TCR immunosequencing, statistical association of individual TCRs with disease status, and machine learning were combined to predict cytomegalovirus infection status. A separate validation cohort of approximately 120 different subjects was used in addition to the roughly 700-subject first cohort. Every repertoire in the discovery cohort had been generated on one and the same sequencing platform. Of the 300 to 500 genotyped donors, 70% to 90% were placed in the genetic ancestry cluster associated with self-reported Caucasian donors. About five DR-DQ haplotypes were treated as single units for association and clustering because of strong linkage in the cohort. The later analysis used no new phenotypic data to find candidate immune exposures, relying instead on TCR beta sequences and their occurrence across donors. The study was designed to test whether signatures of past pathogen exposure could be identified by cataloging public T cell receptors. An early release that covered about 600 HLA-typed donors contained approximately 290 gigabases of sequencing data and tens of millions of unique TCR sequences. Both class I and class II loci were covered by HLA typing, at four-digit resolution. In a later analysis, previously published TCR beta repertoires from some 640 donors were re-analyzed and high-resolution HLA genotyping was added so that TCR occurrence patterns could be studied. Genome-wide SNP genotypes for about 65% of the roughly 670 donors were used in a later genetic analysis, which treated that subset as a discovery cohort. Alongside the repertoire data, information on donor age, sex, ethnicity and CMV serostatus was compiled. An earlier analysis of 450 to 750 of the donors used high-throughput TCR beta sequencing to judge whether each TCR beta V gene segment behaved as functional or pseudogenic. Typing coverage varied by locus: roughly 629-630 donors for A, B, C, DRB1 and DQB1; about 520 for DQA1; some 610 for DPA1; roughly 450 for DPB1. The T cell repertoires of 670 or so subjects were profiled by immunosequencing and related to cytomegalovirus serostatus.

Preparation of the library involved the immunoSEQ multiplex PCR assay. A mixture of 60 forward primers for TCR Vbeta segments and 13 reverse primers for TCR Jbeta segments was used in the multiplex PCR. The CDR3 region of rearranged TCR beta genes was amplified from genomic DNA with a multiplex PCR assay. The amplified TCR beta libraries were sequenced on the Illumina HiSeq System as 87-base-pair reads. The source study handled its data this way. In a later analysis, about 80 million unique TCR beta chains were counted across the approximately 670 repertoires, and roughly 11 million of these chains were shared by at least two donors. A nearest-neighbor algorithm error-corrected the raw reads and collapsed the reads into unique sequences, merging closely related sequences to remove PCR and sequencing errors. To assign V, D and J gene segments, CDR3 sequences were aligned to IMGT reference sequences. Each retained sequence needed at least a six-nucleotide match to both a V gene segment and a J gene segment. Rearrangements were called productive when the CDR3 lacked stop codons and stayed in frame with V and J; all others were non-productive. CDR3 was defined according to IMGT convention as the region running from the second conserved V-encoded cysteine to the conserved J-encoded phenylalanine. Sequences without an unambiguous match to a single V gene segment were excluded from the earlier analysis of over 500 of the donors. An earlier analysis of fewer than 650 of the donors classified V segments as functional when productive rearrangements were above 56.7% and as segregating when the standard deviation between donors was above 5%. A statistical classification framework was built for diagnosing cytomegalovirus status from the catalog of TCR beta chain sequences. A later analysis assigned V and J genes by comparing TCR nucleotide sequences with IMGT/GENE-DB human TR gene sequences. In a later analysis, CDR3 sequences and most-parsimonious VDJ recombination scenarios were assigned using the TCRdist pipeline. A later analysis defined each TCR beta chain by its CDR3 amino acid sequence plus V-gene family, and excluded reads lacking a unique V-gene family. As a way to deal with suspected cross-contamination and a sequencing artifact, a later analysis dropped 450 to 600 nucleotide sequences that were highly shared and had low generation probability. A later analysis calculated a clonal expansion index for each public chain from normalized within-repertoire ranks of inferred template counts. Generation probabilities in a later analysis came from a VDJ recombination model fitted to out-of-frame rearrangements, and those results were checked against IGoR. In a later analysis, hypergeometric tests were used to score TCR-TCR, TCR-HLA and TCR-CMV co-occurrence, with a repertoire-size bias correction applied to TCR pairs. A later analysis estimated false discovery rates by permuting HLA or CMV assignments 20 times. A later analysis grouped co-occurring TCRs with DBSCAN, adding TCRdist sequence similarity when clustering within HLA-allele-positive subsets. Repertoires with fewer than 30,000 or more than 120,000 public chains were left out of co-occurrence clustering, as were four to six repertoires with anomalous nucleotide sharing. TCRdb carries this immuneACCESS record with in-frame sequences only. Its versions omit some clonotypes, under half of them owing to an unresolved V gene in the studies checked, with the rest unexplained. V, J and clone size were drawn from that table, and D and trimming were deduced from the DNA. For this sample, the table gives over 90,000 clones. 3.5% of the sample is held by the ten biggest clonotypes.

General conclusions and limits of the study: Specific HLA alleles were associated with 16,951 TCR beta sequences at a false discovery rate of 0.05 in a later analysis. A later genetic analysis associated a missense DCLRE1C variant with V-gene and J-gene trimming of TCR beta chains, and an independent cohort replicated the association. Because HLA typing was missing for some donors at each locus, association tests included only the typed subset. Strong co-occurrence of HLA alleles, especially DR and DQ, made assigning TCR associations to individual alleles difficult. Presence/absence analyses assumed roughly uniform sequencing depth across donors, an assumption that may not hold. For the cohort, immune exposure information was limited to CMV serostatus. Because the 87-base-pair reads could not distinguish some IMGT-functional V segments, including TRBV6-2 and TRBV6-3, those segments were excluded. A later analysis found that most CMV-associated TCR beta chains appeared HLA-restricted, with HLA associations seemingly driven largely by CMV exposure. Linkage disequilibrium might explain the correlated functional status among segregating V segments, but an unknown experimental factor could not be ruled out. A group of highly shared sequence variants was considered likely to be a technical artifact of the sequencing pipeline. In a later analysis, the rate of TCR association differed among HLA loci, with DRB1 alleles having the most associated TCRs and HLA-C alleles having the fewest. In vitro tests confirmed that a few of the cytomegalovirus-associated TCR beta chains recognize cytomegalovirus antigens. In both the original and validation cohorts, the classifier was reported to diagnose cytomegalovirus status with high specificity and sensitivity. Broadly in line with IMGT annotations, most TCR beta V segments showed up in productive rearrangements about 87% or about 30% of the time in an earlier analysis of approximately 640 of the donors. Only TCR beta chains were sequenced in this cohort, and the absence of alpha or paired-chain data limited detectable features. The study listed 150 to 200 TCR beta chains as associated with cytomegalovirus. In a later analysis, several top co-occurrence clusters were reported to appear linked to parvovirus B19, influenza, CMV and Epstein-Barr virus. A further reported finding was that TCR beta sequences accurately predicted the HLA-A and HLA-B alleles for most subjects in the first cohort. Compared with the roughly 670-donor mean, donors in an Asian-associated ancestry cluster had fewer N-insertions in productive TCRs, according to a later genetic analysis. Most TCR sequences were seen in very few donors, while some public TCRs were found in many individuals. The authors suggested that the approach could potentially be generalized to other disease states and immunological phenotypes. Compared with equally common non-associated chains, HLA-associated TCR beta chains in a later analysis were more clonally expanded and had lower generation probabilities. Seventeen rarely observed V segments, including chromosome 9 orphons, were excluded from the earlier analysis of some 590 of the donors because counts were too low.

From V the trimming removes 5 bases and from J it removes 2 bases, while the gene matches leave 4 bases of the junction unaccounted for. The CDR3 goes from the cysteine to the phenylalanine over 14 residues. Just the 42-base CDR3 DNA is kept, in frame starting at base 1. In the germline V gene (reference sequence), CDR1 corresponds to MNHNY and CDR2 to SVGAGI. With regard to this clone: What antigen it recognizes has not been identified.

The cohort was made up of 500 to 800 healthy bone marrow donors. At the time of sampling, every cohort member was nominally healthy, though immune exposures that went unrecorded were likely present. The donor was CMV seronegative and was included in the group of a few hundred seronegative cohort members. Each donor provided a peripheral blood sample, and peripheral blood mononuclear cells were used for TCR beta sequencing. The Qiagen DNeasy Blood Extraction Kit was used to extract genomic DNA from the blood cell samples. Sequencing used PBMCs. The receptor's source is a man aged 35-49 years in good health and CMV-seronegative. The chain is made from TRBV6-6 and TRBJ1-2; 8 bases in between match TRBD1. The sequenced DNA: TGTGCCAGCAGTCGCGGACAGGGAAACTATGGCTACACCTTC. The encoded protein is CASSRGQGNYGYTF.